This T cell receptor (beta chain) was captured in a study of T cells after yellow fever vaccination. Whole-study findings and limits: Abundant bulk-derived clonotypes could contaminate FACS-sorted repertoires. A small share of clonotypes appeared in both CD4 and CD8 compartments.

TCRdb reprocessed the 5' RACE reads with MiXCR, giving one entry per CDR3 protein. The sample comprises 300,000 to 400,000 distinct CDR3 sequences, approximately 12% of which are singletons, and 3.2% rests with the top ten. Notes on this clonotype: The antigen remains unidentified.

V was clipped by 4 bases and J by 3 bases; unmatched bases: 10. This CDR3 contains 16 residues. Germline V CDR1 and CDR2: MGHDK, SYGVNS. The rearrangement uses TRBV25-1 and TRBJ2-5; 8 nucleotides agree with TRBD2. The receptor's source is a man between 18 and 29 years old who received the YFV17D yellow fever vaccine. The sequences come from CD4+ T cells sorted from PBMCs, collected 15 days after the yellow fever booster vaccination. The DNA of the CDR3 is TGTGCCAGCAGTGCTACCAGCGGGGGTTACAAAGAGACCCAGTACTTC. Protein sequence: CASSATSGGYKETQYF. Using reference TRBV25-1 and TRBJ2-5 for the parts outside the CDR3, the full variable domain is EADIYQTPRYLVIGTGKKITLECSQTMGHDKMYWYQQDPGMELHLIHYSYGVNSTEKGDLSSESTVSRIRTEHFPLTLESARPSHTSQYLCASSATSGGYKETQYFGPGTRLLVL.